This T cell receptor (beta chain) came from a study of Ad26.COV2.S vaccination and SARS-CoV-2 variants. Looking at the study overall: Enrollment placed the donor in the COV1001 Ad26.COV2.S trial arm. Overall study results and limits: Substantial breadth in spike-specific CD8+ and CD4+ T cell responses was reportedly seen after vaccination. Participants in the vaccine arm had higher spike-specific TCR breadth; placebo recipients had lower.

The treatment here: 15 to 20 received Ad26.COV2.S at low or high dose, single or two shots; 5 received placebo; per-sample allocation not given. Collection of the samples took place on day 63 after the first injection of vaccine or placebo. An adult of 18-55 years in Boston served as donor. In regard to this clone: The antigen is not known.

Sequencing was performed with immunoSEQ multiplex PCR; in TCRdb, only in-frame clones are kept and a portion is missing. The sample yields around 340,000 clones, roughly 89% seen once. This CDR3 has 14 residues. The ends lost 6 bases at V and 2 bases at J; junction bases unmatched: 4. The V gene's germline CDR1 is ENHRY and CDR2 SYGVKD. The receptor's source is a person aged 18-65 years who received the Ad26.COV2.S COVID-19 vaccine or a placebo. Source: peripheral blood, taken in a trial of Ad26.COV2.S vaccine versus placebo. The chain carries TRBV10-3 and TRBJ1-1; 9 bases align to TRBD1. In DNA form, the CDR3 reads TGTGCCATCAGGGGGGGACAGGGTAACACTGAAGCTTTCTTT. Protein product: CAIRGGQGNTEAFF.